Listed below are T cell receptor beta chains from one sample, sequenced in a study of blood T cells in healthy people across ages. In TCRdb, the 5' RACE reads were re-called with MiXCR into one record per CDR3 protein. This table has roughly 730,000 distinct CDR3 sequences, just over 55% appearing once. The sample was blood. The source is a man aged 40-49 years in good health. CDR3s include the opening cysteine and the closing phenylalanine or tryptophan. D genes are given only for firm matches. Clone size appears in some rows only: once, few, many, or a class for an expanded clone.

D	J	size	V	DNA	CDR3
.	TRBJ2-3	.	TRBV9	TGTGCCAGCAGCCCTCGGGAAGGGCACACAGATACGCAGTATTTT	CASSPREGHTDTQYF
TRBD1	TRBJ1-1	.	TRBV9	TGTGCCAGCAGCGTAAGGGGACAGGGCTGTGAAGCTTTCTTT	CASSVRGQGCEAFF
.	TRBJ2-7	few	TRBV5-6	TGTGCCAGCAGCTTGGGTCAGACGCAGTACGAGCAGTACTTC	CASSLGQTQYEQYF
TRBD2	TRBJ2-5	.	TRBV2	TGTGCCAGCAATCCTAGCGGGGGGGCCCGGGAGACCCAGTACTTC	CASNPSGGARETQYF
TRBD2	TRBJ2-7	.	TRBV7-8	TGTGCCAGCAGCACAGGACTAGTATCCTACAATGAGCAGTACTTC	CASSTGLVSYNEQYF
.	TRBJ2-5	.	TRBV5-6	TGTGCCAGCAGCTTGTCCGGAGGTCCCCAGTACTTC	CASSLSGGPQYF
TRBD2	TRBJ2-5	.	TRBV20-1	TGCAGTGCTAAGTCGGTAGGTCCCAGCGGGAGAGCTTCGGAGACCCAGTACTTC	CSAKSVGPSGRASETQYF
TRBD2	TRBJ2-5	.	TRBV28	TGTGCCAGCAGTGGAGCCGGGACTAGCCTGTACTTC	CASSGAGTSLYF
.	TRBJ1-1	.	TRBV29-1	TGCAGCGTTTATTCCGAGAACACTGAAGCTTTCTTT	CSVYSENTEAFF
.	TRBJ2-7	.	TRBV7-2	TGTGCCAGCAGCTTTACTCTGTGGGGGCCCAGCGGGGAGCAGTACTTC	CASSFTLWGPSGEQYF
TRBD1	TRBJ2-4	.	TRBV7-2	TGTGCCAGCAGCCGGGACAGGGGTTTAACCAAAAACATTCAGTACTTC	CASSRDRGLTKNIQYF
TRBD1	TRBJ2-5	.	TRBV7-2	TGTGCCAGCAGCCGTCAGACAGGGCCCGAAGAGACCCAGTACTTC	CASSRQTGPEETQYF
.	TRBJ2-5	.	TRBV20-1	TGCAGTGCTAGAGATGAGTTTGGGGAGACCCAGTACTTC	CSARDEFGETQYF
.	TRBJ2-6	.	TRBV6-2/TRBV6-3	TGTGCCAGCAGTTGGCCGGGACGGGGGAGCTCTGGGGCCAACGTCCTGACTTTC	CASSWPGRGSSGANVLTF
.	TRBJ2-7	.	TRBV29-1	TGCAGCGTTGATTTCGGTTACTTAGACGAGCAGTACTTC	CSVDFGYLDEQYF
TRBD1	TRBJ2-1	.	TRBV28	TGTGCCACCAAACGGACAGGGGTTACGTACCACAATGAGCAGTTCTTC	CATKRTGVTYHNEQFF
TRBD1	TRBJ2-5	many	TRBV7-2	TGTGCCAGCAGCTTATCGGTAATAAGGGGACAGCTACAAGAGACCCAGTACTTC	CASSLSVIRGQLQETQYF
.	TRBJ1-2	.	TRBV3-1	TGTGCCAGCAGCCTCGGGTGGGGCTACACCTTC	CASSLGWGYTF
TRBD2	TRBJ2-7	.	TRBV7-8	TGTGCCAGCAGTCTATCACTAGCTAGCGGGACCTACGAGCAGTACTTC	CASSLSLASGTYEQYF
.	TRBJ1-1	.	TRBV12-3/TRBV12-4	TGTGCCAGCAAAGGAACAGGGTTGGTTACTGAAGCTTTCTTT	CASKGTGLVTEAFF
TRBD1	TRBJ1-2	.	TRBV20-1	TGCAGTGCTATCGGTTTCGGGACAGAGCTTAAGGGGCACACCTTC	CSAIGFGTELKGHTF
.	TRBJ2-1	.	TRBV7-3	TGTGCCAGCAGCACACTCCTCGGGGAGCAGTTCTTC	CASSTLLGEQFF
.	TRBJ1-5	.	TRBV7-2	TGTGCCAGCAGCTTAGCTACAAGTAATCAGCCCCAGCATTTT	CASSLATSNQPQHF
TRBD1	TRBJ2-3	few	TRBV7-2	TGTGCCAGCAGTCTCGGACAGGTATTGTCGGATACGCAGTATTTT	CASSLGQVLSDTQYF
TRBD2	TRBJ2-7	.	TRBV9	TGTGCCAGCAGCTTAGGGACTAACGGTTACGAGCAGTACTTC	CASSLGTNGYEQYF
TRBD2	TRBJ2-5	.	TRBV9	TGTGCCAGCAGCGTAGTGGGGGGGACGAGAGAGACCCAGTACTTC	CASSVVGGTRETQYF
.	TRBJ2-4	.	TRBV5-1	TGCGCCAGCAGCTTGTCTGGTATAGGGGACATTCAGTACTTC	CASSLSGIGDIQYF
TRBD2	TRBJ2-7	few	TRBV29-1	TGCAGCGTAGGACTAGCGGGAGTTGGGCAGTACTTC	CSVGLAGVGQYF
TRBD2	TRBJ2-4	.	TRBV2	TGTGCCAGCAGTGACCCCCGACGCGGGAGGGACCCTGTGGCCAAAAACATTCAGTACTTC	CASSDPRRGRDPVAKNIQYF
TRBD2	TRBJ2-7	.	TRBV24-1	TGTGCCACCAGTGATGCCGGACTAGCGGAAGAGGGGAGGTTCTACGAGCAGTACTTC	CATSDAGLAEEGRFYEQYF
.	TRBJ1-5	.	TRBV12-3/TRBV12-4	TGTGCCAGCAGTTCCGCGGGAAATCAGCCCCAGCATTTT	CASSSAGNQPQHF
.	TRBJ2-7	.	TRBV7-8	TGTGCCAGCAGCCGTAGTAGTTCGCTAGCGTGGCACAATGAGCAGTACTTC	CASSRSSSLAWHNEQYF
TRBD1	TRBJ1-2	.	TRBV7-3	TGTGCCAGTAGCTTAATCGGACAGGGAGGTTCCTATGGCTACACCTTC	CASSLIGQGGSYGYTF
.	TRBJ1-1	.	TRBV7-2	TGTGCCAGTAGCTTAGCAGCAGGCACTGAAGCTTTCTTT	CASSLAAGTEAFF
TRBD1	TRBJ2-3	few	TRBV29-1	TGCAGCTTGGGACAGAACACAGATACGCAGTATTTT	CSLGQNTDTQYF
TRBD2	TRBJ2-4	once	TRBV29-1	TGCAGCGTTCTCGCGGGGGGGCTAAGGGCCAAAAACATTCAGTACTTC	CSVLAGGLRAKNIQYF
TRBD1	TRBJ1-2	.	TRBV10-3	TGTGCCATCAGCCAGGGGGAGTTAAAGAGGAACTATGGCTACACCTTC	CAISQGELKRNYGYTF
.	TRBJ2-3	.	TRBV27	TGTGCCAGCAGTTTATCGAGGAATCCCGGGACAGATACGCAGTATTTT	CASSLSRNPGTDTQYF
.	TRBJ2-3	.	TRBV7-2	TGTGCCAGCAGGCGAGGGGGAGATACGCAGTATTTT	CASRRGGDTQYF
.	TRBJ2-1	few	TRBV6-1	TGTGCCAGCGTTTGGAGCTCCTACAATGAGCAGTTCTTC	CASVWSSYNEQFF
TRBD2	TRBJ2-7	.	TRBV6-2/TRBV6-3	TGTGCCAGCGCCCGGCGGGAGCTTTCCTACGAGCAGTACTTC	CASARRELSYEQYF
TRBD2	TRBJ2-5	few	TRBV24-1	TGTGCCACCAGTGCCACCGGACTAGCGGGGAACGGTGGTTGGGGACCGACCCAGTACTTC	CATSATGLAGNGGWGPTQYF
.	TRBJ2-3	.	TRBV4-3	TGCGCCAGCAGCCAAGACAAGTCAGGCGTTGAAGCAGATACGCAGTATTTT	CASSQDKSGVEADTQYF
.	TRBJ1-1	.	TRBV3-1	TGTGCCAGCAGCCAAGAATCGGGGAGCCCTGAAGCTTTCTTT	CASSQESGSPEAFF
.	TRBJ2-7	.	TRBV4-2	TGTGCCAGCAGCCAAGATCCGTTGGTAAGACAGGACTACTATTCCTACGAGCAGTACTTC	CASSQDPLVRQDYYSYEQYF
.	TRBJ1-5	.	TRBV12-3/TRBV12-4	TGTGCCAGCAGCCACGCAGGGAATCAGCCCCAGCATTTT	CASSHAGNQPQHF
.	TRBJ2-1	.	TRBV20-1	TGCAGTGCTAGAGATTTCGAGACGTACAATGAGCAGTTCTTC	CSARDFETYNEQFF
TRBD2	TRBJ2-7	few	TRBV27	TGTGCCAGCAGGGGATTGACTAGCTTGTTCTACGAGCAGTACTTC	CASRGLTSLFYEQYF
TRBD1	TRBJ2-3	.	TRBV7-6	TGTGCCAGCAGCTTAGATAACAGGGGGTTGGATACGCAGTATTTT	CASSLDNRGLDTQYF
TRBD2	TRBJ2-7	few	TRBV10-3	TGTGCCATCAGTGACCCGGCGGGGGGAGGTAGATCTCCCTACGAGCAGTACTTC	CAISDPAGGGRSPYEQYF
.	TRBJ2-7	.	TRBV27	TGTGCCAGCAGTTTAAAGACAGGCTACGAGCAGTACTTC	CASSLKTGYEQYF
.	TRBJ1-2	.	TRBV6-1	TGTGCCAGCAGTGAAGCGCTGAGAGGCTACACCTTC	CASSEALRGYTF
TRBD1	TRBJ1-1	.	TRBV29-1	TGCAGCGTAAGGGACAGGGTGAACACTGAAGCTTTCTTT	CSVRDRVNTEAFF
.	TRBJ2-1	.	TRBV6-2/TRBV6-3	TGTGCCAGCAGTTACGAGGGTCGTAGTGAAGAGACCCAGTTCTTC	CASSYEGRSEETQFF
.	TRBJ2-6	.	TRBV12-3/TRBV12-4	TGTGCCAGTCTAGGGTGGTCTGGGGCCAACGTCCTGACTTTC	CASLGWSGANVLTF
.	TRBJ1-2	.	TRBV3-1	TGTGCCAGCAGCCAAGTGTGGGGCAGACCAGCTAACTATGGCTACACCTTC	CASSQVWGRPANYGYTF
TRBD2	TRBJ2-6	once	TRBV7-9	TGTGCCAGTAGCTCATCGTCGGCGGGAGGTGGAATCACTGGGGCCAACGTCCTGACTTTC	CASSSSSAGGGITGANVLTF
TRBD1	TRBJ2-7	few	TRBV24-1	TGTGCCACCAGCCGGGACAGGGATTCAAGTCAGTACTTC	CATSRDRDSSQYF
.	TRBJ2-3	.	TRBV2	TGTGCCAGCAGGTCAGGGCACCGCACAGATACGCAGTATTTT	CASRSGHRTDTQYF